This T cell receptor (beta chain) was retrieved from a study of CD8 T cells in Susac syndrome (dated by TCRdb to about 2019). Describing the broader study: Among the sequenced Susac syndrome patients, more than five had clinically active disease and eight were in clinical remission. Repertoire sequencing was used to test whether CD8+ T cell activation and differentiation in Susac syndrome was antigen driven. At the time of blood withdrawal, Susac syndrome patients were either therapy-naive, taking corticosteroids (with some also receiving IVIg), or on IVIg alone. Clonality of the CD8+ T cell repertoire was compared between roughly twelve healthy donors, about 14 Susac syndrome patients and some 15 multiple sclerosis patients. Results and caveats for the whole study, not just this receptor: CD8+ repertoires in Susac syndrome showed clonal expansion, which was highest in CD8+ TEMRA cells and was greater in clinically active patients than in remitting patients. Sixteen Susac-specific public clones were identified in the total CD8+ repertoire, and roughly five Susac-specific public clones were identified in the CD8+ TEMRA repertoire. The number of individuals in the TCR sequencing and HLA analysis was acknowledged as relatively small.

High-throughput TCR beta sequencing profiled peripheral blood CD8+ and CD4+ T cells from healthy donors, Susac syndrome patients and multiple sclerosis patients. The Susac syndrome patients fulfilled recently defined diagnostic criteria for either definite or probable disease. Bulk CD8+ and CD4+ T cells were purified magnetically by negative isolation, whereas CD8+ TEMRA cells were enriched by FACS. Blood was collected in EDTA tubes and processed within 24 hours, with PBMCs isolated through density gradient centrifugation. PBMCs intended for TCR sequencing were cryopreserved in liquid nitrogen and thawed later in a water bath at 37 degrees C. Purity of sorted or isolated CD4+, CD8+ and CD8+ TEMRA cells was at least 90%. RNA was extracted with the RNeasy kit and roughly 0.45 to 1 ug was reverse transcribed using random hexamers. The immunoSEQ multiplex PCR assay, which covers 54 Vbeta and 13 Jbeta segments, was used to amplify TCR beta CDR3 regions. To correct PCR amplification bias, a synthetic template baseline was used for both primer optimization and computational correction. As for the authors' bioinformatics: Only productive sequences were kept, with reads annotated to V, D and J genes according to IMGT and analyzed in immunoSEQ Analyzer. Clonality was computed as one minus Shannon entropy normalized by log2 of the number of productive unique sequences. For each patient and control, public and private clones were evaluated within the 100 most prevalent clones. Clones were defined as Susac-specific when absent from the healthy and MS cohorts, from some 1,100 published viral clones and from other ImmuneACCESS disease sequences. TCRdb trimmed the raw reads at Q25, called clones with MiXCR and kept productive beta chains. Every CDR3 protein is listed once, alongside the most common genes and DNA of its rows. These V and J calls rely on TCRdb rather than the paper's analysis. The sample table shows around 23,000 distinct CDR3 sequences, and approximately 92% are seen once. The top ten clonotypes cover approximately 0.65% of the sample.

V is trimmed back by 3 bases and J by 3 bases, and the junction contains 4 bases that no gene match accounts for. The CDR3 has 15 amino acids, counting the end cysteine and phenylalanine. Only the CDR3 portion is preserved as DNA: 45 bases, with reading frame beginning at the first base. The CDR1 and CDR2 encoded by the germline V gene are SGDLS and YYNGEE. On this clonotype itself: Its antigen has not been determined. Nothing much larger sits one base from this clone, and base qualities are not available.

The TCR was taken from a human donor with Susac syndrome. This chain is built from TRBV9 and TRBJ1-3; 9 bases in the middle match TRBD1. What was sequenced was CD8+ T cells from PBMCs. The CDR3 region: CASSDRGHYGNTIYF. The DNA is as follows: TGTGCCAGCAGCGACAGGGGGCATTATGGAAACACCATATATTTT.